Following are 19 T cell receptor beta chains from one sample sequenced in a study of T cell responses to AZD1222 COVID-19 vaccine. Measured with immunoSEQ multiplex PCR; TCRdb has only the in-frame clones, and not every one. The table records approximately 89,000 clones, about 86% of them present only once. The material sequenced was peripheral blood, taken 28 days after the second AZD1222 dose. The receptors were gathered from an adult who received the AZD1222 COVID-19 vaccine.

The V and J genes are TRBV4-2 and TRBJ2-1, with 8 bases aligning to TRBD2. The CDR3 spans 14 residues. Per germline, CDR1 LGHNA and CDR2 YNFKEQ. The V segment lost 4 bases and the J segment 9 bases; nucleotides outside the gene matches: 8. CDR3: CASSRPSGWGEQFF. The DNA of the CDR3 is TGTGCCAGCAGCCGTCCTAGCGGGTGGGGTGAGCAGTTCTTC.

The V gene is TRBV5-1, the J gene TRBJ2-3; perhaps TRBD2 as D (5 bases). The CDR3 is 15 residues long. Germline V CDR1 and CDR2: SGHRS, YFSETQ. V was trimmed by 3 bases and J by 1 base, leaving 12 bases between them. This CDR3 reads CASSSEGWGTDTQYF. The DNA for the CDR3 is TGCGCCAGCAGCTCTGAGGGTTGGGGCACAGATACGCAGTATTTT.

In DNA form, the CDR3 reads TGTGCCAGCAGTCCACACAACAGGGAGCCCCAGCATTTT. It is translated as CASSPHNREPQHF. The chain couples TRBV28 to TRBJ1-5, with D tentatively TRBD1 (6 bases). Germline V gene lookup returns CDR1 MDHEN and CDR2 SYDVKM. V dropped 5 bases and J dropped 8 bases, with 13 bases sitting between them. This CDR3 is 13 amino acids long.

The V gene is TRBV7-6, the J gene TRBJ1-5; D possibly corresponds to TRBD1 (5 bases). Looked up from germline, CDR1 is SGHVS and CDR2 is FNYEAQ. V was pared by 5 bases and J by 0 bases, with 20 bases between. The CDR3 loop spans 18 amino acids. The CDR3 DNA is TGTGCCAGCAGCCTTCGTGCCTGGGGCCAGATTAGCAATCAGCCCCAGCATTTT. Protein product: CASSLRAWGQISNQPQHF.

V gene TRBV11-2 combines with J gene TRBJ1-1; 7 bases match TRBD1. Germline V gene data show CDR1 as SGHAT and CDR2 as FQNNGV. The CDR3 length is 13 residues. The ends lost 8 bases at V and 1 base at J; junction bases unmatched: 4. CDR3 sequence (DNA): TGTGCCAGCGGGGGACAGAAGAACACTGAAGCTTTCTTT. This translates into CASGGQKNTEAFF.

DNA of the CDR3: TGTGCCTGGAAGGTTTGGAATTCACCCCTCCACTTT. Translated, it gives CAWKVWNSPLHF. V usage is TRBV30 and J usage is TRBJ1-6; D uncertain. Germline-derived CDR1 and CDR2 are GTSNPN and SVGIG (reference sequence). The CDR3 totals 12 residues. Between the trimmed V and J ends, which lost 4 bases and 7 bases, there was a span of 8 bases.

The chain employs TRBV7-6 and TRBJ1-6, with a possible D match to TRBD1 (6 bases). The germline V gene encodes CDR1 SGHVS and CDR2 FNYEAQ. Trimming took 4 bases from V and 10 from J, leaving 20 bases between them. There are 16 residues in the CDR3. Here the CDR3 DNA reads TGTGCCAGCAGCTCTTTGACAGGACGGGGGAGGTCACCCCTCCACTTT. It codes for CASSSLTGRGRSPLHF.

This chain links TRBV10-2 with TRBJ1-2, with TRBD1 matching over 7 bases. Trimming cost V 1 base and J 3 bases; bases outside gene matches: 5. The CDR3 spans 15 residues. The germline V gene encodes CDR1 WSHSY and CDR2 SAAADI. The CDR3 DNA reads as TGCGCCAGCAGTGAGTTATCGACAGGGCACTATGGCTACACCTTC. Amino acid sequence: CASSELSTGHYGYTF.

The rearrangement links TRBV19 to TRBJ1-4; TRBD1 might be the D (6 bases). V was shortened by 4 bases and J by 6 bases, with 12 bases between the two germline ends. This CDR3 contains 14 residues. Per the germline V gene, CDR1 is LNHDA and CDR2 is SQIVND (reference sequence). The DNA of the CDR3 is TGTGCCAGTAGTACCCTGGGACATCATGAAAAACTGTTTTTT. This encodes CASSTLGHHEKLFF.

This chain connects TRBV6-5 to TRBJ2-2, with 9 bases aligning to TRBD2. Trimming cost V 8 bases and J 2 bases; bases outside gene matches: 6. This CDR3 region has 15 residues. Germline CDR1 reads MNHEY; CDR2 reads SVGAGI. This CDR3 is CASGDSGGNTGELFF. The CDR3 DNA follows: TGTGCCAGCGGGGATAGCGGGGGTAACACCGGGGAGCTGTTTTTT.

This chain joins TRBV7-2 and TRBJ2-1; D not certain. The germline gives CDR1 SGHTA, CDR2 FQGNSA. The CDR3 contains 13 residues. Trimming shortened V by 5 bases and J by 1 base, and 6 bases separated the two germline ends. Here the CDR3 reads CASSLGSYNEQFF. CDR3 bases: TGTGCCAGCAGCCTTGGATCCTACAATGAGCAGTTCTTC.

The rearrangement joins TRBV28 to TRBJ1-2; weak D call: TRBD1 (5 bases). The CDR3 is 12 residues long. The germline V gene has CDR1 MDHEN and CDR2 SYDVKM. Trimming took off 5 bases at V and 4 bases at J, with 8 bases between the two ends. The CDR3 spells CASSRQTYGYTF. CDR3 DNA sequence: TGTGCCAGCAGTAGACAGACCTATGGCTACACCTTC.

The V call is TRBV3-1 (or the pseudogene TRBV3-2), the J call TRBJ2-1; maybe TRBD2 (5 bases). The CDR3 covers 15 residues. V lost 4 bases, J lost 3 bases, and 13 bases lay in between. Germline V CDR1 and CDR2: LGHDT, YNNKEL (reference sequence). The DNA of the CDR3 is TGTGCCAGCAGCCTTGGATCCGGGAACTACAATGAGCAGTTCTTC. Its protein is CASSLGSGNYNEQFF.

The rearrangement links TRBV5-1 to TRBJ1-2; D unresolved. Germline assignment: CDR1 SGHRS and CDR2 YFSETQ. Trimming left V 2 bases short and J 8 bases short, with 19 bases between. This CDR3 contains 15 residues. The CDR3 here is CASSFGSPPGGGYTF. The CDR3 DNA reads TGCGCCAGCAGCTTCGGCAGCCCCCCAGGAGGGGGCTACACCTTC.

The genes are TRBV24-1 and TRBJ2-5, with TRBD2 as a possible D gene (6 bases). In germline, CDR1 is KGHDR, CDR2 SFDVKD. This CDR3 has 15 amino acids. Trimming removed 4 bases at V and 1 base at J, with 12 bases between. For the CDR3, the DNA is TGTGCCACCAGTGACCGCGCAGCGGGCCAAGAGACCCAGTACTTC. Amino acid sequence: CATSDRAAGQETQYF.

This rearrangement joins TRBV29-1 to TRBJ1-5; possible D gene TRBD1, 5 bases. In germline, CDR1 is SQVTM, CDR2 ANQGSEA. The CDR3 has 13 amino acids. V was cut by 6 bases and J by 2 bases, with 11 bases left in between. In nucleotides, the CDR3 is TGCAGCGTCCAGGGAGGAGGCAATCAGCCCCAGCATTTT. It specifies CSVQGGGNQPQHF. The whole variable domain, filled in from reference TRBV29-1 and TRBJ1-5, reads SAVISQKPSRDICQRGTSLTIQCQVDSQVTMMFWYRQQPGQSLTLIATANQGSEATYESGFVIDKFPISRPNLTFSTLTVSNMSPEDSSIYLCSVQGGGNQPQHFGDGTRLSIL.

V usage is TRBV19 and J usage is TRBJ2-5; D remains ambiguous. This CDR3 comprises 13 residues. Looked up from germline, CDR1 is LNHDA and CDR2 is SQIVND (reference sequence). V dropped 3 bases and J dropped 0 bases, with 5 bases sitting between them. CDR3 DNA sequence: TGTGCCAGTAGTATGGTCTACCAAGAGACCCAGTACTTC. Translated: CASSMVYQETQYF.

The chain has TRBV5-6 and TRBJ2-2, with 9 bases identical to TRBD1. The CDR3 is 16 amino acids. In germline, CDR1 is SGHDT, CDR2 YYEEEE. V shed 1 base and J 4 bases; nucleotides not matched to a gene: 5. The CDR3: CASSLIATGGTGELFF. Here the CDR3 DNA reads TGTGCCAGCAGCTTGATTGCGACAGGGGGCACCGGGGAGCTGTTTTTT.

V and J are TRBV28 and TRBJ1-5; maybe TRBD1 (6 bases). This CDR3 is 21 amino acids long. The germline CDR1 and CDR2 sequences are MDHEN and SYDVKM. V dropped 3 bases and J dropped 4 bases, with 31 bases sitting between them. The CDR3 region is CASSFRWIGTRREGRNQPQHF. For the CDR3, the DNA is TGTGCCAGCAGTTTTCGTTGGATTGGGACAAGGAGGGAAGGGCGAAATCAGCCCCAGCATTTT.